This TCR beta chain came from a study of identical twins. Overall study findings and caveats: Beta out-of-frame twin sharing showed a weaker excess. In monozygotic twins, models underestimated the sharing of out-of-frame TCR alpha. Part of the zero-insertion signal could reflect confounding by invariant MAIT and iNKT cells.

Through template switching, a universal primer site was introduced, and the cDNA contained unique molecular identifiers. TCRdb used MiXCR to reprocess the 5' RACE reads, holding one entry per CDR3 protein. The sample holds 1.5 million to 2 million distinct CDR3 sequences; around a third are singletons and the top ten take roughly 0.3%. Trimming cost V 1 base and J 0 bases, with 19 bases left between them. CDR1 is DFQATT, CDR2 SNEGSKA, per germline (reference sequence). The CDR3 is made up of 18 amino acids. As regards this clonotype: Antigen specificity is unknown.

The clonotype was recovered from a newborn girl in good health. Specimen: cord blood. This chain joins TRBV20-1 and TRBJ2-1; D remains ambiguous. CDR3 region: CSARVRYGSRSSYNEQFF. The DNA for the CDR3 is TGCAGTGCTAGAGTGAGATATGGTAGCAGGAGCTCCTACAATGAGCAGTTCTTC.